This passage covers 32 T cell receptor beta chains from one sample sequenced in a study of cytomegalovirus exposure and HLA in healthy donors. The primer mix had 60 Vbeta and 13 Jbeta primers. The table came from immunoSEQ multiplex PCR; TCRdb's copy has only in-frame clones and leaves some out. Of around 80,000 clones in the sample, 60% to 85% are singletons; the top ten hold around 6.4%. What was sequenced was PBMCs. These receptors were collected from a man younger than 35 in good health and CMV-seropositive.

V and J are TRBV6-5 and TRBJ1-1; 7 positions match TRBD1. V lost 5 bases to trimming and J lost 0 bases; unmatched junction nucleotides: 6. The CDR3 extends over 15 amino acids. The V gene's germline CDR1 is MNHEY and CDR2 SVGAGI. This chain's CDR3 is CASSRTGFMNTEAFF. The CDR3 DNA reads as TGTGCCAGCAGTCGGACAGGTTTCATGAACACTGAAGCTTTCTTT.

This chain links TRBV2 with TRBJ1-2, with a tentative D call TRBD1 (6 bases). This CDR3 contains 14 residues. The V gene lost 4 bases and the J gene lost 2 bases, with 11 bases spanning the gap. CDR1 is SNHLY, CDR2 FYNNEI, per germline. The CDR3 sequence: CASSAGRGNYGYTF. CDR3 coding DNA: TGTGCCAGCAGTGCGGGCAGGGGCAACTATGGCTACACCTTC.

The V call is TRBV29-1, the J call TRBJ2-5; 12 bases are a match to TRBD1. The V segment lost 5 bases and the J segment 4 bases; nucleotides outside the gene matches: 11. This CDR3 has 16 amino acids. The V gene's germline CDR1 is SQVTM and CDR2 ANQGSEA. The CDR3, as DNA: TGCAGCGTTACTCAACCCGGGACAGGGGGCTCAGAGACCCAGTACTTC. Protein product: CSVTQPGTGGSETQYF.

The chain joins TRBV21-1 to TRBJ2-5; TRBD2 reflects the table's D call only, with no check against the DNA. TRBV21-1 counts as a pseudogene. The CDR3 contains 15 residues. CDR3 coding DNA: TGTGCCAGCAGCAAAACGGTAGCGCCGCAAGAGACCCAGTACTTC. Protein sequence: CASSKTVAPQETQYF.

The CDR3 coding sequence is TGTGCCAGCAGACAGGTCGGGGAGCAGTACTTC. Translation: CASRQVGEQYF. This rearrangement joins TRBV6-5 to TRBJ2-7; TRBD1 might be the D (5 bases). The CDR3 extends over 11 amino acids. Per the germline V gene, CDR1 is MNHEY and CDR2 is SVGAGI. V shed 6 bases and J shed 7 bases, with 10 bases lying between them.

This clone was detected only a few times. The rearrangement links TRBV29-1 to TRBJ2-1, with 9 bases that match TRBD2. This CDR3 is built from 14 residues. V trimming: 4 bases; J trimming: 10 bases; junction bases outside the gene matches: 11. In germline, CDR1 is SQVTM, CDR2 ANQGSEA. The CDR3 loop reads CSVGGAGGRGEQFF. CDR3 in DNA: TGCAGCGTTGGGGGGGCTGGCGGGAGGGGCGAGCAGTTCTTC.

The sample holds one count of this clone. This chain links TRBV28 with TRBJ2-7; no firm D call. CDR1 MDHEN and CDR2 SYDVKM come from the germline V gene. Trimming cost V 8 bases and J 3 bases, with 8 bases left between them. CDR3 length: 11 amino acids. As DNA, the CDR3 is TGTGCCAGCGACAACAACTACGAGCAGTACTTC. Encoded protein: CASDNNYEQYF.

The chain couples TRBV7-2 to TRBJ1-5; possibly TRBD1 for D (6 bases). Germline-derived CDR1 and CDR2 are SGHTA and FQGNSA. The CDR3 is 15 amino acids. V dropped 5 bases and J dropped 7 bases, with 18 bases sitting between them. The CDR3 sequence: CASSPQVTGLQPQHF. The CDR3 nucleotides read TGTGCCAGCAGCCCCCAGGTCACAGGGCTACAGCCCCAGCATTTT.

The rearrangement uses TRBV14 and TRBJ2-1; possibly TRBD2 for D (6 bases). CDR1 is SGHDN and CDR2 is FVKESK in the germline V gene. The V gene lost 0 bases and the J gene lost 4 bases, with 16 bases spanning the gap. The length of the CDR3 is 17 residues. The CDR3 here is CASSQDLLTSGYNEQFF. DNA for the CDR3: TGTGCCAGCAGCCAAGACCTCCTAACCAGCGGGTACAATGAGCAGTTCTTC.

The CDR3 loop is CASSANSRGNIQYF. CDR3 nucleotide sequence: TGTGCCAGCAGTGCGAATTCTAGGGGAAACATTCAGTACTTC. The rearrangement uses TRBV6-4 and TRBJ2-4; tentative D call: TRBD1 (5 bases). Germline CDR1 and CDR2: MRHNA and SNTAGT. The V end lost 4 bases, the J end lost 6 bases, and 13 bases lay between the germline ends. The CDR3 extends over 14 amino acids.

The chain combines TRBV11-2 with TRBJ1-1; D gene ambiguous. CDR1 is SGHAT and CDR2 is FQNNGV in the germline V gene. Trimming took 5 bases from V and 9 from J, leaving 13 bases between them. The CDR3 runs 12 residues. The CDR3 DNA follows: TGTGCCAGCAGCCCCGACTTGAGGCAAGCTTTCTTT. Encoded protein: CASSPDLRQAFF.

The J gene is TRBJ1-2, the V gene TRBV6-5; D unresolved. This CDR3 is built from 16 residues. CDR1 is MNHEY, CDR2 SVGAGI, per germline. V lost 2 bases and J 7 bases, leaving 20 bases between the germline ends. The chain's CDR3 is CASSYGPGSQGSGYTF. The CDR3 coding sequence is TGTGCCAGCAGTTACGGGCCGGGGAGCCAAGGCAGTGGCTACACCTTC.

CDR3 sequence reads: CASSQSGRSYF. The CDR3 region has the DNA TGTGCCAGCAGCCAGAGCGGGAGGTCCTACTTC. The chain has TRBV4-2 and TRBJ2-7; 9 bases line up with TRBD2. CDR3 length equals 11 residues. Per germline, CDR1 LGHNA and CDR2 YNFKEQ. V gave up 3 bases and J gave up 13 bases; unmatched junction bases: 4.

This sequence joins TRBV4-1 and TRBJ2-2; 7 bases match TRBD1. The V gene's germline CDR1 is MGHRA and CDR2 YSYEKL. V dropped 1 base and J dropped 7; count of bases not matched to a gene: 6. The CDR3 contains 15 residues. CDR3 nucleotide sequence: TGCGCCAGCAGCCAAGGTGACAGGGACGGCGGGGAGCTGTTTTTT. Translation gives CASSQGDRDGGELFF.

The count of this clone is one. V is TRBV29-1 and J is TRBJ1-2, with D maybe TRBD1 (5 bases). The V end lost 8 bases, the J end lost 6 bases, and 25 bases lay between the germline ends. This CDR3 region has 15 residues. Germline assignment: CDR1 SQVTM and CDR2 ANQGSEA. The CDR3 here is CSTRSEAPGKDGYTF. The CDR3 DNA reads TGCAGCACCCGATCCGAAGCCCCAGGGAAGGATGGCTACACCTTC.

The chain couples TRBV19 to TRBJ1-5, with D unresolved. Germline assignment: CDR1 LNHDA and CDR2 SQIVND (reference sequence). The CDR3 extends over 13 amino acids. Trimming took 7 bases from V and 2 from J, leaving 9 bases between them. The CDR3 DNA sequence: TGTGCCAGTATCGAGGGCCGCAATCAGCCCCAGCATTTT. It encodes CASIEGRNQPQHF. Full variable domain (rest looked up from reference TRBV19 and TRBJ1-5): DGGITQSPKYLFRKEGQNVTLSCEQNLNHDAMYWYRQDPGQGLRLIYYSQIVNDFQKGDIAEGYSVSREKKESFPLTVTSAQKNPTAFYLCASIEGRNQPQHFGDGTRLSIL.

This clone was found once. The chain links TRBV7-6 to TRBJ1-1; a weak D match, TRBD1 (5 bases). Germline loops: CDR1 SGHVS, CDR2 FNYEAQ. Trimming took 5 bases from V and 11 from J, leaving 18 bases between them. This CDR3 contains 13 residues. This chain's CDR3 is CASSGYRKRGAFF. Written as DNA, the CDR3 is TGTGCCAGCAGCGGATACAGGAAGCGGGGGGCTTTCTTT.

The CDR3 coding sequence is TGTGCCAGCAGTGATAATGAGCCCACCTTC. Translating gives CASSDNEPTF. The rearrangement links TRBV25-1 to TRBJ1-2; no reliable D call. The CDR3 length is 10 residues. Per germline, CDR1 MGHDK and CDR2 SYGVNS. Trimming removed 3 bases at V and 13 bases at J, with 9 bases between.

CDR3 bases: TGCGCCAGCAGCTCGACCCCTCGACAGGGCGATGAGCAGTTCTTC. It specifies CASSSTPRQGDEQFF. The chain is built from TRBV5-1 and TRBJ2-1, with 7 bases aligning to TRBD1. CDR3 length: 15 amino acids. Germline V gives CDR1 SGHRS, CDR2 YFSETQ. With 3 bases clipped from V and 8 bases from J, the junction kept 11 bases outside the gene matches.

This rearrangement joins TRBV28 to TRBJ2-7; D is possibly TRBD1 (6 bases). This CDR3 spans 13 amino acids. V was cut by 4 bases and J by 3 bases, with 10 bases left in between. Per germline, CDR1 MDHEN and CDR2 SYDVKM. The CDR3 DNA reads as TGTGCCAGCAGTTGGACGGACAGCTACGAGCAGTACTTC. Its protein product is CASSWTDSYEQYF.

J is TRBJ1-1 and V is TRBV5-1, with 9 bases matching TRBD1. Germline V lookup: CDR1 SGHRS, CDR2 YFSETQ. CDR3 size: 14 residues. With V trimmed by 6 bases and J by 2 bases, 5 bases remained unmatched. CDR3 in DNA: TGCGCCAGCACTCCGGACAGGGGAAACACTGAAGCTTTCTTT. Translation gives CASTPDRGNTEAFF.

This clone showed up just once. This chain links TRBV18 with TRBJ1-2, with D unclear. V was shortened by 2 bases and J by 6 bases, with 7 bases between the two germline ends. CDR1 and CDR2 from the germline V gene are KGHSH and LQKENI. The CDR3 has 12 residues. CDR3 coding DNA: TGTGCCAGCTCACCAAACGAGGATGGCTACACCTTC. Translated, it gives CASSPNEDGYTF.

The rearrangement joins TRBV10-3 to TRBJ2-3; 9 nucleotides match TRBD2. CDR1 is ENHRY and CDR2 is SYGVKD in the germline V gene. This CDR3 is 18 amino acids long. V shed 2 bases, J shed 0 bases, and the junction held 9 bases outside the gene matches. The CDR3 DNA reads as TGTGCCATCAGTGAGACCCGGCAGCGGGAGGATAGCACAGATACGCAGTATTTT. This sequence encodes CAISETRQREDSTDTQYF.

This sequence joins TRBV6-6 and TRBJ1-5, with a weak D call TRBD1 (6 bases). V lost 2 bases and J lost 4, with 12 bases in between. The CDR3 covers 15 residues. Germline CDR1 and CDR2: MNHNY and SVGAGI (reference sequence). CDR3 in amino acids: CASSYGQGTNQPQHF. The CDR3 region has the DNA TGTGCCAGCAGTTACGGGCAGGGGACAAATCAGCCCCAGCATTTT.

The chain has TRBV6-5 and TRBJ2-1; D is perhaps TRBD1 (5 bases). The ends were cut back, 6 bases at V and 4 bases at J, with 13 bases in the middle. This CDR3 has 14 amino acids. Germline CDR1 and CDR2: MNHEY and SVGAGI. The CDR3 sequence: CASRPDREYNEQFF. In DNA, the CDR3 is TGTGCCAGCAGACCCGACAGAGAATACAATGAGCAGTTCTTC.

The chain recombines TRBV2 with TRBJ1-1; 8 positions agree with TRBD1. Germline CDR1 reads SNHLY; CDR2 reads FYNNEI. The CDR3 is made up of 12 amino acids. V lost 6 bases and J lost 8; bases outside the gene matches: 5. The CDR3 loop reads CASSRGQYEAFF. Here the CDR3 DNA reads TGTGCCAGCAGCAGGGGGCAGTACGAAGCTTTCTTT.

V gene TRBV28 combines with J gene TRBJ1-2, with TRBD1 matching 9 bases. Losses at the gene ends were 6 bases for V and 8 bases for J; bases not matched to a gene: 7. The germline CDR1 and CDR2 sequences are MDHEN and SYDVKM. The CDR3 length is 13 residues. CDR3 in amino acids: CASSRDRVGGYTF. The CDR3, as DNA: TGTGCCAGCAGCCGGGACAGGGTCGGCGGCTACACCTTC.

This chain links TRBV11-2 with TRBJ1-5; D is unclear. Germline V lookup: CDR1 SGHAT, CDR2 FQNNGV. This CDR3 spans 13 amino acids. V was trimmed by 0 bases and J by 4 bases, leaving 4 bases between them. CDR3 in DNA: TGTGCCAGCAGCTTAGACAGAAATCAGCCCCAGCATTTT. Translating gives CASSLDRNQPQHF.

The V and J genes are TRBV18 and TRBJ1-2; no clear D gene. There are 13 residues in the CDR3. The germline V gene has CDR1 KGHSH and CDR2 LQKENI. The V gene lost 1 base and the J gene lost 6 bases, with 9 bases spanning the gap. CDR3 DNA sequence: TGTGCCAGCTCACCACGGTCAGCGGATGGCTACACCTTC. Translation: CASSPRSADGYTF.

This clone was seen a handful of times. The CDR3 nucleotides are TGTGCCAGCAGCTTAGCGGGAGGAATAGAGGAGCAGTTCTTC. This codes for CASSLAGGIEEQFF. The V and J genes are TRBV7-2 and TRBJ2-1; perhaps TRBD2 as D (6 bases). Deletions cut 0 bases from V and 10 bases from J, with 13 bases between. CDR3 length: 14 amino acids. The germline gives CDR1 SGHTA, CDR2 FQGNSA. The variable domain in full, with the rest retrieved from reference TRBV7-2 and TRBJ2-1, is GAGVSQSPSNKVTEKGKDVELRCDPISGHTALYWYRQSLGQGLEFLIYFQGNSAPDKSGLPSDRFSAERTGGSVSTLTIQRTQQEDSAVYLCASSLAGGIEEQFFGPGTRLTVL.

This clone was observed a few times. The chain couples TRBV7-3 to TRBJ2-6, with D unclear. This CDR3 is 15 amino acids long. Germline assignment: CDR1 SGHTA and CDR2 FQGTGA. V was clipped by 5 bases and J by 2 bases, with 10 bases between them. The chain's CDR3 is CASSLEAAGANVLTF. CDR3 DNA sequence: TGTGCCAGCAGCCTAGAGGCAGCTGGGGCCAACGTCCTGACTTTC.

With regard to this clone: The same CDR3 can be traced to other DNA sequences in this sample. This chain joins TRBV9 and TRBJ1-1; TRBD1 matches 8 bases. Looked up from germline, CDR1 is SGDLS and CDR2 is YYNGEE. Losses at the gene ends were 2 bases for V and 1 base for J; bases not matched to a gene: 1. CDR3 size: 14 residues. The CDR3 DNA reads TGTGCCAGCAGCGTCGGACAGGGGAACACTGAAGCTTTCTTT. It yields the protein CASSVGQGNTEAFF. The whole variable domain, filled in from reference TRBV9 and TRBJ1-1, reads DSGVTQTPKHLITATGQRVTLRCSPRSGDLSVYWYQQSLDQGLQFLIQYYNGEERAKGNILERFSAQQFPDLHSELNLSSLELGDSALYFCASSVGQGNTEAFFGQGTRLTVV.